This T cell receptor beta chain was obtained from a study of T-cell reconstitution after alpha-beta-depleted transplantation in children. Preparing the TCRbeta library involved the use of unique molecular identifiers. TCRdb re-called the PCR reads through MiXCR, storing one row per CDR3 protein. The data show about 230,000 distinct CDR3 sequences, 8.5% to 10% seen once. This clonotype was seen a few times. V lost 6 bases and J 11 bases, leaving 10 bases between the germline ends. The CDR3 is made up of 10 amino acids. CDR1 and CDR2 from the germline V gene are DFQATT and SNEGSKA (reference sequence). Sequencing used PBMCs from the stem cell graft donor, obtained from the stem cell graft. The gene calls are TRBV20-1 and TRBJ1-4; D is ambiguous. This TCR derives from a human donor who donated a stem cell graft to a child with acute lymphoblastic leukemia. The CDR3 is CSAHGYKLFF. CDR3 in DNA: TGCAGTGCCCACGGGTATAAACTGTTTTTT.